A selection of T cell receptor beta chains follows, all from one sample in a study of T cells in localized non-small cell lung cancer. Profiled with immunoSEQ multiplex PCR; TCRdb holds only in-frame clones, not every one. This sample carries about 2,800 clones, 26% of them seen once, and the ten largest clones take about 13%. The starting material was normal lung tissue next to the tumor, obtained before any cancer treatment. These receptors were obtained from a male donor at least 60 years old with stage II lung adenocarcinoma. Each CDR3 is given with its conserved first and last residue. Fields, in order: J gene, clone size, V gene, D gene, CDR3 protein, CDR3 DNA. D genes are given only for firm matches. Clone size is not always given. Where it is, it says once, few, many or a class for expanded clones.

j_call: TRBJ2-2
clone_size: medium-sized
v_call: TRBV6-8
d_call: -
cdr3_aa: CASSYQGPDTGELFF
cdr3_nt: TGTGCCAGCAGTTACCAAGGCCCGGACACCGGGGAGCTGTTTTTT

j_call: TRBJ2-7
clone_size: medium-sized
v_call: TRBV11-3
d_call: TRBD2
cdr3_aa: CASSLQSSSGADEQYF
cdr3_nt: TGTGCCAGCAGCTTACAATCTTCTAGCGGGGCCGACGAGCAGTACTTC

j_call: TRBJ1-2
clone_size: -
v_call: TRBV6-8
d_call: TRBD1
cdr3_aa: CASSGGPDRALHDYTF
cdr3_nt: TGTGCCAGCAGTGGGGGCCCCGACAGGGCTTTACACGACTACACCTTC

j_call: TRBJ1-1
clone_size: -
v_call: TRBV10-2
d_call: -
cdr3_aa: CASSGVGTEAFF
cdr3_nt: TGCGCCAGCAGTGGGGTGGGGACTGAAGCTTTCTTT

j_call: TRBJ2-1
clone_size: -
v_call: TRBV5-1
d_call: -
cdr3_aa: CASSSRTEPTNEQFF
cdr3_nt: TGCGCCAGCAGCTCACGGACAGAGCCTACCAATGAGCAGTTCTTC

j_call: TRBJ2-5
clone_size: -
v_call: TRBV6-8
d_call: -
cdr3_aa: CASSNNPGAQETQYF
cdr3_nt: TGTGCCAGCAGTAACAATCCAGGGGCCCAAGAGACCCAGTACTTC

j_call: TRBJ2-2
clone_size: few
v_call: TRBV30
d_call: -
cdr3_aa: CAWARLGTTGELFF
cdr3_nt: TGTGCCTGGGCCCGACTCGGGACCACCGGGGAGCTGTTTTTT

j_call: TRBJ2-5
clone_size: few
v_call: TRBV28
d_call: TRBD2
cdr3_aa: CASSSQSPLAGGGQTQYF
cdr3_nt: TGTGCCAGCAGTTCACAGTCTCCCCTAGCGGGAGGGGGGCAGACCCAGTACTTC

j_call: TRBJ2-5
clone_size: few
v_call: TRBV11-3
d_call: TRBD1
cdr3_aa: CASSSQGARRETQYF
cdr3_nt: TGTGCCAGCAGCTCACAGGGGGCGCGTCGCGAGACCCAGTACTTC

j_call: TRBJ2-1
clone_size: once
v_call: TRBV5-1
d_call: -
cdr3_aa: CASSFTSSASSYNEQFF
cdr3_nt: TGCGCCAGCAGCTTCACATCTAGCGCGAGCTCCTACAATGAGCAGTTCTTC

j_call: TRBJ1-2
clone_size: few
v_call: TRBV27
d_call: -
cdr3_aa: CASSPLGANTYYTF
cdr3_nt: TGTGCCAGCAGTCCCCTAGGCGCCAACACCTACTACACCTTC